The source of this TCR beta chain is a study of T cell responses to AZD1222 COVID-19 vaccine. General observations from the study: Only a handful of AZD1222 recipients tested seropositive at baseline. Clonal diversity may have been underestimated in mostly white British donors. Spike-specific TCR breadth and depth grew following two AZD1222 doses.

The data were produced by immunoSEQ multiplex PCR, yet TCRdb's version contains in-frame clones alone and is incomplete. The sample has approximately 180,000 clones, approximately 90% seen once. This clone has just one count. Its target is not known. The receptor comes from an adult who received the AZD1222 COVID-19 vaccine. This material consisted of peripheral blood, taken 28 days after the second AZD1222 dose.

The CDR3 DNA reads as TGTGCCAGCAGTTACTCGGGGGCCGACAGGGGGGATAGCAATCAGCCCCAGCATTTT. This sequence encodes CASSYSGADRGDSNQPQHF. The chain employs TRBV6-2 or TRBV6-3 and TRBJ1-5, with TRBD1 identical over 9 bases. This CDR3 region has 19 residues. Per the germline V gene, CDR1 is MNHEY and CDR2 is SVGEGT. V dropped 0 bases and J dropped 0; count of bases not matched to a gene: 9.